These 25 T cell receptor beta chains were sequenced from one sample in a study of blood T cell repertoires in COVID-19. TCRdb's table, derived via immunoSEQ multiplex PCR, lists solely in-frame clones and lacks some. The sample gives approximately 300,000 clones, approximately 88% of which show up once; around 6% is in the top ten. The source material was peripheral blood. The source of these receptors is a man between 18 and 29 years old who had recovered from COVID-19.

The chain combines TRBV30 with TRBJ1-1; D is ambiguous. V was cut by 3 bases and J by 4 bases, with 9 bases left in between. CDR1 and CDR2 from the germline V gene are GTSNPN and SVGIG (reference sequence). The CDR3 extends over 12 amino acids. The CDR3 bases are TGTGCCTGGAGCCCAAGCGCCACTGAAGCTTTCTTT. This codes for CAWSPSATEAFF.

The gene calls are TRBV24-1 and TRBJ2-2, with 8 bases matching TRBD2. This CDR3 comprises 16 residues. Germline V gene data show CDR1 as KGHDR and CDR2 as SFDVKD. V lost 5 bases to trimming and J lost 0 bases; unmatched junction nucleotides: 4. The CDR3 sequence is CATSGIAGSNTGELFF. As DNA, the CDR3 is TGTGCCACCAGTGGGATAGCGGGGTCGAACACCGGGGAGCTGTTTTTT.

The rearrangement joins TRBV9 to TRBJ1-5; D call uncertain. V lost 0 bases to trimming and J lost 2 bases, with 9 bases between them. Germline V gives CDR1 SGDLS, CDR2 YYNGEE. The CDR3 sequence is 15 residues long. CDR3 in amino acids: CASSVGAEGNQPQHF. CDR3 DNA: TGTGCCAGCAGCGTAGGTGCGGAAGGCAATCAGCCCCAGCATTTT. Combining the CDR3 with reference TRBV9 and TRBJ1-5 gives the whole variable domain DSGVTQTPKHLITATGQRVTLRCSPRSGDLSVYWYQQSLDQGLQFLIQYYNGEERAKGNILERFSAQQFPDLHSELNLSSLELGDSALYFCASSVGAEGNQPQHFGDGTRLSIL.

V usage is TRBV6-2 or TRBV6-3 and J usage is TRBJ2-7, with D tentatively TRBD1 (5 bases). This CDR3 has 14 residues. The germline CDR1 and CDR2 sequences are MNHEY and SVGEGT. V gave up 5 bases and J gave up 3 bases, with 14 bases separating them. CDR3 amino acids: CASSPRVDGYEQYF. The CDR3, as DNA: TGTGCCAGCAGTCCCAGGGTCGATGGCTACGAGCAGTACTTC.

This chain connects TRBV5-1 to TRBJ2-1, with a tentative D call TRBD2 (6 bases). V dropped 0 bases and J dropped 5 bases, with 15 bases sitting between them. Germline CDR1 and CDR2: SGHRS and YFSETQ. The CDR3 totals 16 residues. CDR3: CASSLASGASDNEQFF. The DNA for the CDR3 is TGCGCCAGCAGCTTGGCTTCGGGAGCTAGCGACAATGAGCAGTTCTTC.

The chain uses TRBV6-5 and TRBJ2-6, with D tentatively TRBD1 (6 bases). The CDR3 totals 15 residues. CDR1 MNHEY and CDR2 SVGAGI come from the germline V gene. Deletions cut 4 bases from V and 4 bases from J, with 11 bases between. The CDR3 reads CASSSQGSGANVLTF. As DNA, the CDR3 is TGTGCCAGCAGTTCACAGGGTTCGGGGGCCAACGTCCTGACTTTC.

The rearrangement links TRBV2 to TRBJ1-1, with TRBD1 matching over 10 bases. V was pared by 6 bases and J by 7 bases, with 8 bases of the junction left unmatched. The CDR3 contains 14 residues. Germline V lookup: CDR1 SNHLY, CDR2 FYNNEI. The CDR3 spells CASSWTGGRDEAFF. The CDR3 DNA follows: TGTGCCAGCAGCTGGACAGGGGGAAGGGATGAAGCTTTCTTT. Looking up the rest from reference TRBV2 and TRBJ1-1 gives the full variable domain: EPEVTQTPSHQVTQMGQEVILRCVPISNHLYFYWYRQILGQKVEFLVSFYNNEISEKSEIFDDQFSVERPDGSNFTLKIRSTKLEDSAMYFCASSWTGGRDEAFFGQGTRLTVV.

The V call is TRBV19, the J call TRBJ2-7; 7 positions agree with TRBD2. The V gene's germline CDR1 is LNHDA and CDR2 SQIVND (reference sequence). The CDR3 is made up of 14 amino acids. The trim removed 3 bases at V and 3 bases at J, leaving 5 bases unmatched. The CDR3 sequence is CASSMTAGDYEQYF. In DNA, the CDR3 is TGTGCCAGTAGTATGACGGCGGGAGACTACGAGCAGTACTTC.

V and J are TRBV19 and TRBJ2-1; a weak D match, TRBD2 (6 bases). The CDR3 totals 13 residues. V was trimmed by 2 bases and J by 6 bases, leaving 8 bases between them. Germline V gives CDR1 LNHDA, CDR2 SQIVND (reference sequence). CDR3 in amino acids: CASSITGGNEQFF. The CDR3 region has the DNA TGTGCCAGTAGTATAACCGGGGGCAATGAGCAGTTCTTC.

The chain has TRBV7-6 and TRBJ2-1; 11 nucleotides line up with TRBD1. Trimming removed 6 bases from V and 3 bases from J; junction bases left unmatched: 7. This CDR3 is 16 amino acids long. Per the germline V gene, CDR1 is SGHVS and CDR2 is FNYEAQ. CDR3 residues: CASRGGTGGHYNEQFF. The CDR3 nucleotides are TGTGCCAGCAGGGGAGGGACAGGGGGACACTACAATGAGCAGTTCTTC.

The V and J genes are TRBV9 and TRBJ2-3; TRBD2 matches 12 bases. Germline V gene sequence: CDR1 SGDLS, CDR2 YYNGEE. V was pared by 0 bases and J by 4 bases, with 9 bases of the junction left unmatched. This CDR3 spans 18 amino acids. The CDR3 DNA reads TGTGCCAGCAGCGTAGGGTTTACTAGCGGGGGGTATCCAGATACGCAGTATTTT. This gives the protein CASSVGFTSGGYPDTQYF.

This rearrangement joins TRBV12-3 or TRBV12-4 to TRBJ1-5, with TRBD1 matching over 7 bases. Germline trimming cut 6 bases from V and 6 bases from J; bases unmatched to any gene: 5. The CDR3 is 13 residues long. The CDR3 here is CASSSDRVQPQHF. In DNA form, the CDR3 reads TGTGCCAGCAGCTCTGACAGGGTTCAGCCCCAGCATTTT.

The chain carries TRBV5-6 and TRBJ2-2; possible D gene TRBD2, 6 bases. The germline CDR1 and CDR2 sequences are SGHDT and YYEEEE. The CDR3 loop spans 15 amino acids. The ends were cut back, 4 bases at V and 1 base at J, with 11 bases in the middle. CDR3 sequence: CASSTGLMNTGELFF. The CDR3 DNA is TGTGCCAGCAGCACGGGACTGATGAACACCGGGGAGCTGTTTTTT.

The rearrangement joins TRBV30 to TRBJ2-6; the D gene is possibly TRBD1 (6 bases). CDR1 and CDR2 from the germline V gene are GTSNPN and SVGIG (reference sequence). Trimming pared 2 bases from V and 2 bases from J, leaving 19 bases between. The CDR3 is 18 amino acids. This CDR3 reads CAWSPTDSHFTGANVLTF. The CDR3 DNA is TGTGCCTGGAGTCCCACGGACAGCCATTTCACTGGGGCCAACGTCCTGACTTTC.

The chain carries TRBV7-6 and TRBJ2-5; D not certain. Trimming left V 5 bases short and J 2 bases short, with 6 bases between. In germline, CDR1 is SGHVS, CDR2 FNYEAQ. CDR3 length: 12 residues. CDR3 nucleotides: TGTGCCAGCAGCCCCCCTCAAGAGACCCAGTACTTC. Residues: CASSPPQETQYF.

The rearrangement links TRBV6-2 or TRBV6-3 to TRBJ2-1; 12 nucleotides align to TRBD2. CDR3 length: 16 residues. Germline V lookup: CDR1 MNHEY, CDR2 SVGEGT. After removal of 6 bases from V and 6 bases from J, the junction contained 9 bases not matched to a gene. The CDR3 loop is CASSPPGLAGINEQFF. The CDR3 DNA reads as TGTGCCAGCAGCCCTCCCGGACTAGCGGGGATCAATGAGCAGTTCTTC.

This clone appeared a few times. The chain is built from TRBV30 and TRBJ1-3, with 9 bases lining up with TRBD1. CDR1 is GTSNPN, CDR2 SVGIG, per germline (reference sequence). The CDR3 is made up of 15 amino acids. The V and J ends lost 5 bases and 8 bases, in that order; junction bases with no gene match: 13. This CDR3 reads CAWAFSGTGLYTIYF. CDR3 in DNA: TGTGCCTGGGCCTTCTCCGGGACAGGGTTATACACCATATATTTT.

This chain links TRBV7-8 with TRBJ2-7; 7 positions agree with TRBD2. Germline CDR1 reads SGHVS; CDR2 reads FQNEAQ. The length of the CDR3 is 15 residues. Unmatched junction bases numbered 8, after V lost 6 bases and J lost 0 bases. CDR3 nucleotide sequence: TGTGCCAGCAGAAAAAGCGGGACCTACTCCTACGAGCAGTACTTC. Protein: CASRKSGTYSYEQYF.

Here the CDR3 DNA reads TGTGCCAGCAGCGCCCAATCCGGGACAAACTACAATTCACCCCTCCACTTT. This codes for CASSAQSGTNYNSPLHF. The chain employs TRBV9 and TRBJ1-6; D might be TRBD1 (6 bases). The CDR3 runs to 17 residues. V was shortened by 3 bases and J by 7 bases, with 20 bases between the two germline ends. The germline V gene encodes CDR1 SGDLS and CDR2 YYNGEE.

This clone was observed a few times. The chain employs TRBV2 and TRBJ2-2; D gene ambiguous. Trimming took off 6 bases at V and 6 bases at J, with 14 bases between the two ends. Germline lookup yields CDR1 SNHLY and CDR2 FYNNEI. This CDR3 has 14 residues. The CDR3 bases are TGTGCCAGCAGACGAACCGAGCCCTCCGGGGAGCTGTTTTTT. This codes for CASRRTEPSGELFF.

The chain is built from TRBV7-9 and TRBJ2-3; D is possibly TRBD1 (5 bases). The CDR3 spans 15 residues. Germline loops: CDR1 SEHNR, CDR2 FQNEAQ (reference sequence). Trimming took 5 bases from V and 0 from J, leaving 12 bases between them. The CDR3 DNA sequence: TGTGCCAGCAGCCCTTCAGGGATTAGCACAGATACGCAGTATTTT. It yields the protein CASSPSGISTDTQYF.

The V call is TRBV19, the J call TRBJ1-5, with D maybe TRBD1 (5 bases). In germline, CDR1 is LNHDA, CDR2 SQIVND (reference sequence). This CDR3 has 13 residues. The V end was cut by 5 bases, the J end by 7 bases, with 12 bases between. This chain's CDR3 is CASSVQGPQPQHF. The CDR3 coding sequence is TGTGCCAGTAGTGTTCAGGGTCCCCAGCCCCAGCATTTT.

The CDR3 spells CASSATQGRNSPLHF. In DNA, the CDR3 is TGTGCCAGCAGCGCTACACAGGGGAGGAATTCACCCCTCCACTTT. V and J are TRBV9 and TRBJ1-6; TRBD1 aligns across 7 bases. The CDR3 contains 15 residues. V dropped 3 bases and J dropped 7; count of bases not matched to a gene: 7. Per the germline V gene, CDR1 is SGDLS and CDR2 is YYNGEE.

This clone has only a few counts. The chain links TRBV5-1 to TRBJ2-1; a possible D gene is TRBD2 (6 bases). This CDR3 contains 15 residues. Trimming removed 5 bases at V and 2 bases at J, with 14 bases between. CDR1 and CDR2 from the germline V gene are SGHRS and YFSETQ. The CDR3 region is CASSYGGPTYNEQFF. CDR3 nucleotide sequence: TGCGCCAGCAGTTACGGGGGACCAACCTACAATGAGCAGTTCTTC.

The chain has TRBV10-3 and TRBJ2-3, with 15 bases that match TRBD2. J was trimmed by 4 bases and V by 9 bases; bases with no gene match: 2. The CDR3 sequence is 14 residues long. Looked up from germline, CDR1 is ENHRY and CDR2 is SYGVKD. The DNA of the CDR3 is TGTGCCATACGGACTAGCGGGGGGGCAGATACGCAGTATTTT. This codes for CAIRTSGGADTQYF.